The rows below give T cell receptor beta chains drawn from one sample of a study of blood T cell repertoires in COVID-19. The assay was immunoSEQ multiplex PCR, and TCRdb's table has in-frame clones only and misses some. The sample holds 250,000 to 300,000 clones, roughly nine tenths seen once. The sample consisted of peripheral blood. These TCRs come from a woman in her twenties or thirties with COVID-19, enrolled during active disease. CDR3s include the opening cysteine and the closing phenylalanine or tryptophan.

V gene: TRBV10-3
J gene: TRBJ1-2
CDR3 protein: CAISVTGGNGYTF

V gene: TRBV7-9
J gene: TRBJ1-1
CDR3 protein: CASSLHSLSGTEAFF

V gene: TRBV30
J gene: TRBJ2-7
CDR3 protein: CAWTPTDKTYEQYF

V gene: TRBV25-1
J gene: TRBJ1-2
CDR3 protein: CASSEYRGTGGTSDGYTF

V gene: TRBV5-1
J gene: TRBJ2-7
CDR3 protein: CASSFGQVGYEQYF

V gene: TRBV20-1
J gene: TRBJ2-1
CDR3 protein: CSASKRAASYNEQFF

V gene: TRBV5-6
J gene: TRBJ2-1
CDR3 protein: CASSPRGLAGGDIYNEQFF

V gene: TRBV7-9
J gene: TRBJ2-7
CDR3 protein: CASSLIPGQGPYEQYF

V gene: TRBV25-1
J gene: TRBJ2-4
CDR3 protein: CASSYPGTKNIQYF

V gene: TRBV6-6
J gene: TRBJ1-1
CDR3 protein: CATSGTGGRLTSEAFF

V gene: TRBV30
J gene: TRBJ1-3
CDR3 protein: CAWSAGQPSGNTIYF

V gene: TRBV28
J gene: TRBJ1-1
CDR3 protein: CASRYRGMGTEAFF

V gene: TRBV6-1
J gene: TRBJ1-1
CDR3 protein: CASSEAVRRYTEAFF

V gene: TRBV12-3/TRBV12-4
J gene: TRBJ2-5
CDR3 protein: CASSLGTRTTQYF

V gene: TRBV5-1
J gene: TRBJ2-3
CDR3 protein: CASSLADTTDTQYF

V gene: TRBV11-3
J gene: TRBJ1-6
CDR3 protein: CASSPGQGLDDNSPLHF

V gene: TRBV7-8
J gene: TRBJ2-1
CDR3 protein: CASQHLAEYNEQFF

V gene: TRBV19
J gene: TRBJ1-1
CDR3 protein: CASSPRRGNTEAFF

V gene: TRBV13
J gene: TRBJ2-5
CDR3 protein: CASSNRQDQETQYF

V gene: TRBV10-3
J gene: TRBJ1-1
CDR3 protein: CAISESGVFMNTEAFF

V gene: TRBV19
J gene: TRBJ2-2
CDR3 protein: CASSIGTSFNTGELFF

V gene: TRBV24-1
J gene: TRBJ1-1
CDR3 protein: CATSDSRVTEAFF

V gene: TRBV18
J gene: TRBJ1-2
CDR3 protein: CASSSDSNYGYTF

V gene: TRBV20-1
J gene: TRBJ2-2
CDR3 protein: CSASVGSTNTGELFF

V gene: TRBV5-4
J gene: TRBJ2-2
CDR3 protein: CASSLAERRSTGELFF

V gene: TRBV19
J gene: TRBJ1-1
CDR3 protein: CASSGLSRNTEAFF

V gene: TRBV11-2
J gene: TRBJ1-2
CDR3 protein: CASSPGGSNYGYTF

V gene: TRBV15
J gene: TRBJ2-7
CDR3 protein: CATSREPGGLTYEQYF

V gene: TRBV6-5
J gene: TRBJ2-1
CDR3 protein: CASSRPGQGPNEQFF

V gene: TRBV5-1
J gene: TRBJ2-3
CDR3 protein: CASSLGAADTQYF

V gene: TRBV5-6
J gene: TRBJ1-1
CDR3 protein: CASSLLLELEAFF

V gene: TRBV9
J gene: TRBJ2-1
CDR3 protein: CASSVGLAGVGPYNEQFF

V gene: TRBV30
J gene: TRBJ2-5
CDR3 protein: CARMGRESQETQYF

V gene: TRBV6-5
J gene: TRBJ1-3
CDR3 protein: CASSYSQSSGNTIYF

V gene: TRBV27
J gene: TRBJ2-2
CDR3 protein: CASSFGTDNTGELFF

V gene: TRBV11-2
J gene: TRBJ1-5
CDR3 protein: CASSSGTGAIQPQHF

V gene: TRBV3-1/TRBV3-2
J gene: TRBJ1-4
CDR3 protein: CASSQNMDEKLFF

V gene: TRBV24-1
J gene: TRBJ2-1
CDR3 protein: CATSETSDEQFF

V gene: TRBV5-4
J gene: TRBJ2-3
CDR3 protein: CASSLTSGRADTQYF

V gene: TRBV15
J gene: TRBJ2-3
CDR3 protein: CATSTRYQRDPPTDTQYF

V gene: TRBV11-2
J gene: TRBJ2-2
CDR3 protein: CASSATSGINTGELFF

V gene: TRBV10-1
J gene: TRBJ1-2
CDR3 protein: CASSAFRGNYGYTF

V gene: TRBV15
J gene: TRBJ2-7
CDR3 protein: CATSRVSGRTAYEQYF

V gene: TRBV28
J gene: TRBJ1-2
CDR3 protein: CASRGGGNRGGYTF

V gene: TRBV19
J gene: TRBJ2-3
CDR3 protein: CASSIDTSGSSDTQYF

V gene: TRBV29-1
J gene: TRBJ1-1
CDR3 protein: CSVEDVTGRQAFF